These 3 T cell receptor beta chains originate from one sample sequenced in a study of human T cells and chemical hapten exposure. The sample's time point: patch test 2, 6 weeks after DPC sensitization. This sample's treatment: therapeutic diphenylcyclopropenone sensitization with weekly scalp DPC. MiXCR, run by TCRdb on the RACE reads, gives a single entry per CDR3 protein. The sample has 110,000 to 150,000 distinct CDR3 sequences, about 10% seen once. The input for sequencing was whole blood, taken in connection with sensitization to the hapten diphenylcyclopropenone (DPC). The receptors derive from a woman aged 45-65 years with alopecia areata. Some clones in this sample may be carry-over from other donors' samples.

This clonotype was detected many times. V gene TRBV5-1 combines with J gene TRBJ2-7; 13 positions match TRBD2. Germline values: CDR1 SGHRS, CDR2 YFSETQ. The CDR3 is 18 residues long. Germline trimming cut 4 bases from V and 2 bases from J; bases unmatched to any gene: 12. CDR3 nucleotide sequence: TGCGCCAGCAGCGTTAGGACTAGCGGGAGCGGGATTGCCTACGAGCAGTACTTC. This encodes CASSVRTSGSGIAYEQYF.

This clonotype was observed at least ten times. The chain recombines TRBV12-3 or TRBV12-4 with TRBJ1-2; D is undetermined. This CDR3 has 15 amino acids. V lost 5 bases, J lost 3 bases, and 16 bases lay in between. The CDR3 DNA reads as TGTGCCAGCAGTCCGCCGGGCCCTAGCTACTATGGCTACACCTTC. It translates to CASSPPGPSYYGYTF.

The chain is built from TRBV7-9 and TRBJ2-3; 14 bases fit TRBD2. The J segment lost 1 base and the V segment lost 5 bases, leaving 5 bases of the junction unmatched. The CDR3 is 17 residues long. The germline V gene encodes CDR1 SEHNR and CDR2 FQNEAQ (reference sequence). The CDR3 nucleotides are TGTGCCAGCAGCCGACTAGCGGGAGGGCCGGGCACAGATACGCAGTATTTT. Residues: CASSRLAGGPGTDTQYF.